A single T cell receptor (beta chain) is shown here with its context. Other nucleotide sequences in the sample specify the same CDR3. Assay used: immunoSEQ multiplex PCR; TCRdb lists only in-frame clones, some missing. Counted here are 50,000 or so clones, about nine tenths occurring once; the ten biggest clones make up about 5.4%. V lost 3 bases to trimming and J lost 4 bases; unmatched junction nucleotides: 5. CDR1 and CDR2 (germline): LNHNV, YYDKDF (reference sequence). This CDR3 is 16 amino acids long. The sample originates from a study of T cell responses to AZD1222 COVID-19 vaccine. The V gene is TRBV15, the J gene TRBJ1-6; TRBD1 matches 8 bases. Sequenced here: peripheral blood, sampled 28 days after the second AZD1222 dose. This TCR was recovered from an adult who received the AZD1222 COVID-19 vaccine. CDR3 loop: CATSSRQGYYNSPLHF. In DNA form, the CDR3 reads TGTGCCACCAGCAGTCGACAGGGGTATTATAATTCACCCCTCCACTTT.